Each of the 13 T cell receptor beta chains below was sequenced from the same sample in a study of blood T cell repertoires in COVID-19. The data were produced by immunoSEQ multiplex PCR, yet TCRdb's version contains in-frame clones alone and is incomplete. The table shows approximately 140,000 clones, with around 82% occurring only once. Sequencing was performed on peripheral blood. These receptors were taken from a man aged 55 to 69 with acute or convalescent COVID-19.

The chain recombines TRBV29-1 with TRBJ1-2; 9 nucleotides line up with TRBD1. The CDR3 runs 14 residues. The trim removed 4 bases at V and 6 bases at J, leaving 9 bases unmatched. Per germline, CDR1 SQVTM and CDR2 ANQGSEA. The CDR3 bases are TGCAGCGTTGGTTCCGGGACAGGGTCGAATGGCTACACCTTC. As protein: CSVGSGTGSNGYTF.

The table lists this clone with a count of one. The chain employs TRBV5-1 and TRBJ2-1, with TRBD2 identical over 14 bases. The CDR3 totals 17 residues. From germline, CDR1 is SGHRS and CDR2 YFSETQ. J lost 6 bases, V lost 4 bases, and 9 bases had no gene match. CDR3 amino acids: CASSPQGLAGGRNEQFF. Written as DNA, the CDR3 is TGCGCCAGCAGCCCTCAAGGACTAGCGGGAGGTCGCAATGAGCAGTTCTTC.

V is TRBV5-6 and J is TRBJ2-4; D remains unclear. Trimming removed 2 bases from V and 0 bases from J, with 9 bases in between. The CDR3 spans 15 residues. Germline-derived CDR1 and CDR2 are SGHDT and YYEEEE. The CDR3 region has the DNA TGTGCCAGCAGCTTAAGCAGACTAGCCAAAAACATTCAGTACTTC. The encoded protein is CASSLSRLAKNIQYF.

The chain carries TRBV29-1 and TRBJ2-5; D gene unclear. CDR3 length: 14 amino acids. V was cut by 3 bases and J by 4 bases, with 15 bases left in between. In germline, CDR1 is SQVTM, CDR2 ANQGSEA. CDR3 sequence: CSVDDRFSGETQYF. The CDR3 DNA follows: TGCAGCGTTGACGACCGATTTTCGGGAGAGACCCAGTACTTC.

The CDR3 region has the DNA TGTGCCAGCAGTGACCGTACAGGGGTTAATCAGCCCCAGCATTTT. Translation: CASSDRTGVNQPQHF. V is TRBV6-1 and J is TRBJ1-5; TRBD1 agrees at 7 bases. V lost 3 bases to trimming and J lost 4 bases; unmatched junction nucleotides: 6. The germline V gene encodes CDR1 MNHNS and CDR2 SASEGT. CDR3 length: 15 amino acids.

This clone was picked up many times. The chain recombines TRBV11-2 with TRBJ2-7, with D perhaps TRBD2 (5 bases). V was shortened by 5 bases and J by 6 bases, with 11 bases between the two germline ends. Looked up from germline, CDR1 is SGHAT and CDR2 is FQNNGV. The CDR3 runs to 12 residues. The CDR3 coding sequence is TGTGCCAGCAGCCCCCTAGCTTCCGAGCAGTACTTC. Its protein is CASSPLASEQYF.

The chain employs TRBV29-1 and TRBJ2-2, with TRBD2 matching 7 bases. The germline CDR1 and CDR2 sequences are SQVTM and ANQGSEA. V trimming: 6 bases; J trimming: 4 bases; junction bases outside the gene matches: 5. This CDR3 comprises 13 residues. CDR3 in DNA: TGCAGCGTGTCGCGGGAGTTCACCGGGGAGCTGTTTTTT. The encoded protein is CSVSREFTGELFF.

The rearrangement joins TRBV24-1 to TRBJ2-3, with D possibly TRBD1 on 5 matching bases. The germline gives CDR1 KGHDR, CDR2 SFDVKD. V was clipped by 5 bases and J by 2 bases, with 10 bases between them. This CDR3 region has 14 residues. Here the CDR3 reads CATSVPGYTDTQYF. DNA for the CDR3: TGTGCCACCAGTGTTCCAGGGTACACAGATACGCAGTATTTT.

This CDR3 is CASRWSSGNTIYF. CDR3 DNA sequence: TGTGCCAGCAGGTGGAGCTCTGGAAACACCATATATTTT. The V and J genes are TRBV6-5 and TRBJ1-3; D not resolved. In germline, CDR1 is MNHEY, CDR2 SVGAGI. Trimming shortened V by 6 bases and J by 0 bases, and 6 bases separated the two germline ends. There are 13 residues in the CDR3.

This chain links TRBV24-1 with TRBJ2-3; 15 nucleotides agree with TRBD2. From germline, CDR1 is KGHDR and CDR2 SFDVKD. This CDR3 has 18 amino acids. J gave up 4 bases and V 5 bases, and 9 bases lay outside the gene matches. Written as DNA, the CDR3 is TGTGCCACCAGTGGTGGGGCACGGACTAGCGGGAGGGCAGATACGCAGTATTTT. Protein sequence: CATSGGARTSGRADTQYF.

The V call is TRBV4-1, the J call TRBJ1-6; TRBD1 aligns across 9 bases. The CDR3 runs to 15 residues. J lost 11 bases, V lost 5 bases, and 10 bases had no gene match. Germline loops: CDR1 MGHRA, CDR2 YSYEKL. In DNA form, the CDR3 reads TGCGCCAGCAGCGGAACCCTGGGGACAGGGACACCCCTCCACTTT. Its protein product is CASSGTLGTGTPLHF.

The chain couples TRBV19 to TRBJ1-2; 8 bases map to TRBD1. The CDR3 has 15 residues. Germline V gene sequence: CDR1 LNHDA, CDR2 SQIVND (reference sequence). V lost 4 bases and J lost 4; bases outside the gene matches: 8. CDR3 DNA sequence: TGTGCCAGTAGTACCCCGGGACAGGCTTCCTATGGCTACACCTTC. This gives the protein CASSTPGQASYGYTF.

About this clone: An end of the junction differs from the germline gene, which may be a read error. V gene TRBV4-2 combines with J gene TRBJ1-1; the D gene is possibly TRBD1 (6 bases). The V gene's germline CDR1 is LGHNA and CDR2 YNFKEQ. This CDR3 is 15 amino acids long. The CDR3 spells CASSQVATGYTEAFF. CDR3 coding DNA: TGTGCCAGCAGTCAAGTGGCAACAGGGTACACTGAAGCTTTCTTT.